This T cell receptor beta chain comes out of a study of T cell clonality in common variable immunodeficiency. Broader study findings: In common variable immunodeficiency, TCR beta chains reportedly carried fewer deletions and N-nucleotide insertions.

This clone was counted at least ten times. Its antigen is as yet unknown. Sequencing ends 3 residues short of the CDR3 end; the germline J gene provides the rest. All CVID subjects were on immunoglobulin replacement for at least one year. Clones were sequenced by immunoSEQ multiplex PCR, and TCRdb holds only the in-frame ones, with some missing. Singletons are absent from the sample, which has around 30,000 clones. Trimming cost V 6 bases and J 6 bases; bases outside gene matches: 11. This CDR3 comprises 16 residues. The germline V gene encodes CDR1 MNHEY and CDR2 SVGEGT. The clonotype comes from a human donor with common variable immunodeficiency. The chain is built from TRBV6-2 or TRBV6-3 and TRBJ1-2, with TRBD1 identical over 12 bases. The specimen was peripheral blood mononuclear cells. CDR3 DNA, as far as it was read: TGTGCCAGCAGCTCCATCCGGGACAGGGGGCCGGATGGC. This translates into CASSSIRDRGPDG. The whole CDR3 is CASSSIRDRGPDGYTF.